The clone carrying this TCR beta chain was counted a few times. Its antigen is unidentified. V shed 0 bases and J shed 2 bases, with 12 bases lying between them. This CDR3 has 16 amino acids. The V gene's germline CDR1 is LGHDT and CDR2 YNNKEL (reference sequence). The data were taken from a study of post-analysis software for immune sequencing data. For the study at large: There were relapsing-remitting, secondary progressive and progressive-relapsing multiple sclerosis among the disease courses included.

TCR beta cDNA libraries had unique molecular identifiers. T cells, about 0.85 to 11 million of them, yielded around 460,000 cDNA molecules. TCRdb reprocessed the PCR reads via MiXCR and lists one record per CDR3 protein. The sample has hundreds of thousands of distinct CDR3 sequences, around 64% seen once. Whole-study findings and limits: For normalized Chao1 diversity, multiple sclerosis patients scored significantly lower than controls did. Samples from a shared batch, those prepared together, strongly co-clustered by F measure. TRBV5-6, TRBV5-1 and TRBV20-1 belonged to a set of roughly five TRBV segments that were more frequent in patients than controls.

The rearrangement links TRBV3-1 to TRBJ2-3; TRBD2 is a possible D gene (7 bases). Sample: blood. The receptor's source is a girl aged 2 to 10 with multiple sclerosis. Here the CDR3 DNA reads TGTGCCAGCAGCCAAGACGCGGGGGCGCTCACAGATACGCAGTATTTT. It codes for CASSQDAGALTDTQYF.